Included here is one T cell receptor beta chain sequence, with context. V was trimmed by 0 bases and J by 2 bases, leaving 8 bases between them. Looked up from germline, CDR1 is KGHSH and CDR2 is LQKENI. The CDR3 totals 16 residues. The protocol was immunoSEQ multiplex PCR, while the TCRdb copy is restricted to in-frame clones and leaves out a portion. The sample consists of around 38,000 clones, roughly nine tenths of them appearing once. This entry comes from a study of blood T cell repertoires in COVID-19. At the level of the study: Acute-phase and convalescent COVID-19 samples originated in the United States, Italy and Spain. PBMCs, B-cell-depleted T cells, or T cells provided the cDNA or gDNA that made up the material.

The sequenced material came from peripheral blood. The TCR was taken from a human donor in a cohort sampled during active COVID-19. The genes are TRBV18 and TRBJ1-6; D is unclear. The CDR3 region is CASSPPRATYNSPLHF. DNA for the CDR3: TGTGCCAGCTCACCACCGAGGGCAACCTATAATTCACCCCTCCACTTT.